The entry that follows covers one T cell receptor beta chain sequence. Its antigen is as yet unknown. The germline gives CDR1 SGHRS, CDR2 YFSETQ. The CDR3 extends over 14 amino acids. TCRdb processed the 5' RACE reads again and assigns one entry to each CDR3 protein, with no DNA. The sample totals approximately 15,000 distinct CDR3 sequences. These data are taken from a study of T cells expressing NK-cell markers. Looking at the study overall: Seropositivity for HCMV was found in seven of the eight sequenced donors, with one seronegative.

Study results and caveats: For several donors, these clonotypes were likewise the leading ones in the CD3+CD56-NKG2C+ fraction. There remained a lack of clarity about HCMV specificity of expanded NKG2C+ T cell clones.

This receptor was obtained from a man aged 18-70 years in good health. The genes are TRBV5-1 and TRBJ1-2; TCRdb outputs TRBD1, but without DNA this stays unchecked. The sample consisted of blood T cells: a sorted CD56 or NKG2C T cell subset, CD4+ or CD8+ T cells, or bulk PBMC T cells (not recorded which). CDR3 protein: CASSGTGGGYGYTF.